Listed below are T cell receptor beta chains from one sample, sequenced in a study of blood T cell repertoires in COVID-19. TCRdb's table, derived via immunoSEQ multiplex PCR, lists solely in-frame clones and lacks some. Among roughly 53,000 clones listed, 65% to 90% were seen once. Material: peripheral blood. Every receptor here comes from a human donor in a cohort sampled during active COVID-19. Both conserved end residues are trimmed from each CDR3. Fields, in order: V gene, CDR3 protein.

>TRBV28
ASSFSGQGNEKLF
>TRBV5-1
ASSLESGFFSGNTIY
>TRBV3-1/TRBV3-2
ASSLLLAGGPDEQY
>TRBV18
ASSPGGSYEQY
>TRBV28
ASSLTGTANAYGYT
>TRBV7-9
ASSNGGASNQPQH
>TRBV4-1
ASSQEGRGETQY
>TRBV7-2
ASSLGQGVNNSPLH
>TRBV2
ASSDLGQGGTDTQY
>TRBV4-2
ASSQLGAASTNEKLF
>TRBV5-1
ASRQGPQETQY
>TRBV24-1
ATSDSVAAF
>TRBV18
ASSPTGMDTEAF
>TRBV12-5
ASGFSQGQGEQY
>TRBV2
ASSRGTGNEQY
>TRBV6-6
ASRPSGSTDTQY
>TRBV28
ASSGGGMGVHEQY
>TRBV6-2/TRBV6-3
ASSPDRREKLF
>TRBV20-1
SATSGHEQF
>TRBV5-1
ASSPTGPTYNEQF
>TRBV19
ASSIGQGINYGYT
>TRBV6-5
ASAGQVGSNQPQH
>TRBV10-2
ASRQGNYGYT
>TRBV20-1
SASLSGRNYGYT
>TRBV10-2
ASRLDSNSPLH
>TRBV27
ASSLKLAYGYT
>TRBV7-2
ASSLVASGELF
>TRBV6-5
ASPSSNQPQH
>TRBV5-1
ASSLAAGVRKTQY
>TRBV6-5
ASRLSQAPSEQY
>TRBV2
ASGEISNQPQH